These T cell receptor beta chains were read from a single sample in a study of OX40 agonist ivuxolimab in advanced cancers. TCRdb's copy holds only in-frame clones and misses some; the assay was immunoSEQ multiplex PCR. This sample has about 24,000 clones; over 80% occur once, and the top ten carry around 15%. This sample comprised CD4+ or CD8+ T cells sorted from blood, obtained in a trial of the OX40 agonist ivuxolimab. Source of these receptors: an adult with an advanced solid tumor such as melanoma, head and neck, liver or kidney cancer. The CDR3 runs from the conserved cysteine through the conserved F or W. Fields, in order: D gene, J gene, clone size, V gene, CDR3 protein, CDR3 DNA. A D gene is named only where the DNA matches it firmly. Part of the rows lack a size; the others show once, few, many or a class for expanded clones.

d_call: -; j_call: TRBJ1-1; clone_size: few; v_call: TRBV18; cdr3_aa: CASSPDTEAFF; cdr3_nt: TGTGCCAGCTCACCAGACACTGAAGCTTTCTTT
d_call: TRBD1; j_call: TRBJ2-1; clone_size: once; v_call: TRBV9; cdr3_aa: CASSVSGGWGNEQFF; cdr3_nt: TGTGCCAGCAGCGTCTCAGGGGGTTGGGGCAATGAGCAGTTCTTC
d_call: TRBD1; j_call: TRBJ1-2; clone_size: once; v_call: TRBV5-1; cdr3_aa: CASSPGQGVDGYTF; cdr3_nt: TGCGCCAGCAGCCCAGGACAGGGAGTCGATGGCTACACCTTC
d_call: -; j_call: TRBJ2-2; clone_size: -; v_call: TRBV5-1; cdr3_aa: CASSSGPTGETGELFF; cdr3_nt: TGCGCCAGCAGCTCCGGGCCCACCGGGGAAACCGGGGAGCTGTTTTTT
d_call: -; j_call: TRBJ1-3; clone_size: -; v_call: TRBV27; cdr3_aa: CASSLTGSSGNTIYF; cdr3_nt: TGTGCCAGCAGCCTGACAGGTTCCTCTGGAAACACCATATATTTT
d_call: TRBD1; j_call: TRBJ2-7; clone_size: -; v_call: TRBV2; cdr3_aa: CASREDRSSYEQYF; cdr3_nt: TGTGCCAGCAGGGAGGACAGGAGCTCCTACGAGCAGTACTTC
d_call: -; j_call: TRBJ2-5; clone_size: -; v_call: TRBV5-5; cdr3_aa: CASSLGPMGGETQYF; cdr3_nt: TGTGCCAGCAGCCTGGGACCCATGGGTGGAGAGACCCAGTACTTC
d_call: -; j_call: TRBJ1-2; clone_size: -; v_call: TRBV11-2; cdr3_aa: CASSSTSYGYTF; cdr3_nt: TGTGCCAGCAGCTCGACGTCCTATGGCTACACCTTC
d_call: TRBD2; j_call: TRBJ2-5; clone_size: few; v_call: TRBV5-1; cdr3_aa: CASSPLTSGQETQYF; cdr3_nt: TGCGCCAGCAGCCCGCTCACTAGCGGTCAAGAGACCCAGTACTTC
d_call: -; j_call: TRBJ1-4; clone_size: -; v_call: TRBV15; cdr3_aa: CATSRPILGQRNEKLFF; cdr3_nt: TGTGCCACCAGCAGACCTATTCTAGGACAAAGGAATGAAAAACTGTTTTTT
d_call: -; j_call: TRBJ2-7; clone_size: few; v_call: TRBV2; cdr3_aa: CASREGSLTRNYEQYF; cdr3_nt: TGTGCCAGCAGGGAGGGCAGTTTAACGAGAAATTACGAGCAGTACTTC
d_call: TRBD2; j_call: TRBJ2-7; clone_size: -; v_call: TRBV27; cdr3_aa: CASRRTQAGDEQYF; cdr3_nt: TGTGCCAGCAGGCGGACCCAGGCGGGGGACGAGCAGTACTTC
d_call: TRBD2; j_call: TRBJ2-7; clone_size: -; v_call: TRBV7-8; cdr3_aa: CASSHGLAGVGPYEQYF; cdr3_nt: TGTGCCAGCAGCCACGGACTAGCGGGAGTGGGACCCTACGAGCAGTACTTC
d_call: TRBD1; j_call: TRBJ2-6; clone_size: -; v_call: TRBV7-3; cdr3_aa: CASSYDRGNVLTF; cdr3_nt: TGTGCCAGCAGCTATGACAGGGGAAACGTCCTGACTTTC
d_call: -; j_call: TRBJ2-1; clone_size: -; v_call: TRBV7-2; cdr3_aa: CASSLGRSGVVNEQFF; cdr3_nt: TGTGCCAGCAGCTTAGGCCGTTCGGGGGTGGTTAATGAGCAGTTCTTC
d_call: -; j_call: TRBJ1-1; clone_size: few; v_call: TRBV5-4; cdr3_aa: CASSFERLEAFF; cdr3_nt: TGTGCCAGCAGCTTCGAACGGCTGGAAGCTTTCTTT
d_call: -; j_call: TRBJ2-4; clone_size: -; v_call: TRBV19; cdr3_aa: CASSFRNIQYF; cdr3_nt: TGTGCCAGTAGTTTCCGGAACATTCAGTACTTC
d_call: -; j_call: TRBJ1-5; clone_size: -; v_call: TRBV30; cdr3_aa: CAWSPGTTNQPQHF; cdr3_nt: TGTGCCTGGTCTCCCGGGACTACCAATCAGCCCCAGCATTTT
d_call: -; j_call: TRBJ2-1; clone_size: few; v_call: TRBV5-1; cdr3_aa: CASTIVGEPYNEQFF; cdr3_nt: TGCGCCAGCACCATAGTGGGGGAGCCCTACAATGAGCAGTTCTTC
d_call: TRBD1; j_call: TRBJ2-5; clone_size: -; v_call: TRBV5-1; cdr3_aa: CASSLMTGEAETQYF; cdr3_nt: TGCGCCAGCAGCCTTATGACAGGGGAGGCAGAGACCCAGTACTTC
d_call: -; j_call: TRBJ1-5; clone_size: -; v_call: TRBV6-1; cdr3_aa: CASNPAPGNQPQHF; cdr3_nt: TGTGCCAGCAACCCGGCGCCTGGCAATCAGCCCCAGCATTTT
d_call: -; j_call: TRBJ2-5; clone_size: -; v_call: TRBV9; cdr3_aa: CASSVAPVLAETQYF; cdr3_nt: TGTGCCAGCAGCGTAGCCCCGGTTCTAGCAGAGACCCAGTACTTC
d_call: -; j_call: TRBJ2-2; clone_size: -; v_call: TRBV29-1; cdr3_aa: CSVGGGELFF; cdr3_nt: TGCAGCGTGGGTGGGGGGGAGCTGTTTTTT
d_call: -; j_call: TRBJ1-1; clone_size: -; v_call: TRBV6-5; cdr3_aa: CASRSGLTEAFF; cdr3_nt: TGTGCCAGCAGATCAGGGCTCACTGAAGCTTTCTTT
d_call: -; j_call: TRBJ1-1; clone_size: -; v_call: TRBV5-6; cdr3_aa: CASSLVRGLRGNTEAFF; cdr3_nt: TGTGCCAGCAGCTTGGTTAGGGGTCTGAGAGGCAACACTGAAGCTTTCTTT
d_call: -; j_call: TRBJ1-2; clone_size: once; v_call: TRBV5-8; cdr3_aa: CASSLGATNYGYTF; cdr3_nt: TGTGCCAGCAGCTTGGGCGCAACTAACTATGGCTACACCTTC
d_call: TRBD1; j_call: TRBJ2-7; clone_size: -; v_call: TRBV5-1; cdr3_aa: CASSFFGGQGYEQYF; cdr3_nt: TGCGCCAGCAGCTTTTTTGGGGGACAGGGCTACGAGCAGTACTTC
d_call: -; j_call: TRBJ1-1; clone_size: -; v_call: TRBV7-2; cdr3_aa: CASSLIWNTEAFF; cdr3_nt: TGTGCCAGCAGCTTAATATGGAACACTGAAGCTTTCTTT
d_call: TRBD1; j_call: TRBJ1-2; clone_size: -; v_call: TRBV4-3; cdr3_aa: CASSQDWAGGGYGYTF; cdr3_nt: TGCGCCAGCAGCCAAGATTGGGCAGGGGGAGGCTATGGCTACACCTTC
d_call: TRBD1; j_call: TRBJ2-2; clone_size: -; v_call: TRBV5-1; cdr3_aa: CASTQQGSDTGELFF; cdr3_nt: TGCGCCAGCACCCAACAGGGGAGCGACACCGGGGAGCTGTTTTTT
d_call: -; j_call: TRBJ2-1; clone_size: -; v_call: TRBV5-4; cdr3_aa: CASSGGQYNEQFF; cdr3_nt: TGTGCCAGCAGCGGGGGGCAGTACAATGAGCAGTTCTTC
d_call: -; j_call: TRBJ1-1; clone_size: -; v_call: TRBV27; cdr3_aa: CASSSGGVGNTEAFF; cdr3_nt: TGTGCCAGCAGTTCCGGGGGGGTAGGGAACACTGAAGCTTTCTTT
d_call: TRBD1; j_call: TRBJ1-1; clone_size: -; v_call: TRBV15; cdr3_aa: CATSSPQGAAWEAFF; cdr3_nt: TGTGCCACCAGCAGCCCACAGGGGGCTGCCTGGGAAGCTTTCTTT
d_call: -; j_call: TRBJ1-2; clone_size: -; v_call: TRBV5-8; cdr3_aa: CASSLASRGLYYGYTF; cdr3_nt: TGTGCCAGCAGCTTGGCCTCGCGGGGCTTATACTATGGCTACACCTTC
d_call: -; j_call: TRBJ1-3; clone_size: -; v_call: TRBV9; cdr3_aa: CASSVVGSGNTIYF; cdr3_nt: TGTGCCAGCAGCGTAGTCGGCTCTGGAAACACCATATATTTT
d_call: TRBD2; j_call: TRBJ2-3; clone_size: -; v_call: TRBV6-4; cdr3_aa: CASSLAGTDTQYF; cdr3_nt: TGTGCCAGCAGCCTAGCGGGCACAGATACGCAGTATTTT
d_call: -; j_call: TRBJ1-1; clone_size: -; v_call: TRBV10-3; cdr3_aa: CAIRKTENTEAFF; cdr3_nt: TGTGCCATCAGGAAGACAGAGAACACTGAAGCTTTCTTT
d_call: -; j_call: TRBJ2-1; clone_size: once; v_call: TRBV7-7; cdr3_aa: CASSRTLVDEQFF; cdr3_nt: TGTGCTAGCAGTCGCACACTGGTCGATGAGCAGTTCTTC
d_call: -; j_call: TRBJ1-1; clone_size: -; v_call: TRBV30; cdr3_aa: CAWSVRGGKGMNTEAFF; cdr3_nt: TGTGCCTGGAGTGTACGGGGGGGCAAGGGGATGAACACTGAAGCTTTCTTT
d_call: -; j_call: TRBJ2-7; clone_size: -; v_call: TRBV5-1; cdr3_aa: CASSSTVVSYEQYF; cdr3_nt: TGCGCCAGCAGCTCAACTGTTGTATCCTACGAGCAGTACTTC
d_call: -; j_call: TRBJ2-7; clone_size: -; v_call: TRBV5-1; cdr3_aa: CASSSGTNYEQYF; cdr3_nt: TGCGCCAGCAGCTCCGGGACAAATTACGAGCAGTACTTC
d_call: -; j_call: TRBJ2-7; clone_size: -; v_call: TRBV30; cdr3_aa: CAWSVVGGRVYEQYF; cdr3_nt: TGTGCCTGGAGTGTCGTTGGGGGGCGAGTCTACGAGCAGTACTTC
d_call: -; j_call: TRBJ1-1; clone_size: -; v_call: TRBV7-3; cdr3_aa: CASSLMVGNTEAFF; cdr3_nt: TGTGCCAGCAGCTTAATGGTTGGGAACACTGAAGCTTTCTTT
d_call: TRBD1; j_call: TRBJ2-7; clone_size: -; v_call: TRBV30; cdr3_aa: CAWLTGSYEQYF; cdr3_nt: TGTGCCTGGCTGACAGGGAGCTACGAGCAGTACTTC
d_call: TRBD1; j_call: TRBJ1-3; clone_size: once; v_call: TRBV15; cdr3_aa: CATSRDRGDSGNTIYF; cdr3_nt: TGTGCCACCAGCAGAGATAGGGGGGACAGTGGAAACACCATATATTTT
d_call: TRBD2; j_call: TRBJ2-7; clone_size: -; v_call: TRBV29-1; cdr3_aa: CSVESYSGKVGSYEQYF; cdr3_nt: TGCAGCGTTGAGTCTTATAGCGGGAAGGTTGGGTCCTACGAGCAGTACTTC
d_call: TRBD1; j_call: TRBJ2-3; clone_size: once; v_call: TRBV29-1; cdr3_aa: CSVEGTGLADTQYF; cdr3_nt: TGCAGCGTTGAAGGGACAGGGCTAGCAGATACGCAGTATTTT
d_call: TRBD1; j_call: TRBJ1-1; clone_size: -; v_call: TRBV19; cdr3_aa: CASARDRGRRAFF; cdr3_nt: TGTGCCAGTGCGAGGGACAGGGGGCGTAGAGCTTTCTTT
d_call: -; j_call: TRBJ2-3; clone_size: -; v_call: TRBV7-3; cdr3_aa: CASSLGGFHRGDTQYF; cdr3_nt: TGTGCCAGCAGCCTGGGGGGCTTTCACAGGGGAGATACGCAGTATTTT
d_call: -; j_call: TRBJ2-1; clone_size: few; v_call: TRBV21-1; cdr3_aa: CASSRDRGVTSGRTNEQFF; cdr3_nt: TGTGCCAGCAGCCGGGACAGGGGGGTGACTAGCGGGAGGACGAATGAGCAGTTCTTC
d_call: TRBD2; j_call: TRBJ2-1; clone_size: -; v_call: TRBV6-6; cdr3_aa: CASTVPGLTRDEQFF; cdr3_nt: TGTGCCAGCACCGTTCCGGGACTAACAAGGGATGAGCAGTTCTTC
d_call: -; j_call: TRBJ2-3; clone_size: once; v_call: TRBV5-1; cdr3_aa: CASSLRVGSTDTQYF; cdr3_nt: TGCGCCAGCAGCTTGCGGGTCGGAAGCACAGATACGCAGTATTTT
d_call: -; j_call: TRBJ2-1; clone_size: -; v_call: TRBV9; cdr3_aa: CASSVAPGELYNEQFF; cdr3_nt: TGTGCCAGCAGCGTAGCCCCTGGCGAACTGTACAATGAGCAGTTCTTC
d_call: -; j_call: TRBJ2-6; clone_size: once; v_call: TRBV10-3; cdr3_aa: CAISDGFAGANVLTF; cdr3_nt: TGTGCCATCAGTGATGGGTTCGCTGGGGCCAACGTCCTGACTTTC
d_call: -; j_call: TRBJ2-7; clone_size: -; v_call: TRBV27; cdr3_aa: CASSPRMGGTSYEQYF; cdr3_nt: TGTGCCAGCAGTCCCCGGATGGGGGGCACCTCCTACGAGCAGTACTTC
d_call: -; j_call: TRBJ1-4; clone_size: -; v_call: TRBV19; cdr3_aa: CASRGRDATNEKLFF; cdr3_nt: TGTGCCAGCCGGGGCCGCGATGCAACTAATGAAAAACTGTTTTTT
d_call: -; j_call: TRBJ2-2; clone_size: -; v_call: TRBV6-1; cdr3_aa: CASSEVGGGNTGELFF; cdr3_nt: TGTGCCAGCAGTGAAGTTGGAGGGGGAAACACCGGGGAGCTGTTTTTT
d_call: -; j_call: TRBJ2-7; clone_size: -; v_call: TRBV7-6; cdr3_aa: CASSLNPGGNSYEQYF; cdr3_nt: TGTGCCAGCAGCTTAAATCCTGGGGGCAACTCCTACGAGCAGTACTTC
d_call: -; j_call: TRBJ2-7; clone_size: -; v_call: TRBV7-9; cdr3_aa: CASSSGGVLVWQYF; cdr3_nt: TGTGCCAGCAGCTCGGGGGGCGTTCTGGTCTGGCAGTACTTC